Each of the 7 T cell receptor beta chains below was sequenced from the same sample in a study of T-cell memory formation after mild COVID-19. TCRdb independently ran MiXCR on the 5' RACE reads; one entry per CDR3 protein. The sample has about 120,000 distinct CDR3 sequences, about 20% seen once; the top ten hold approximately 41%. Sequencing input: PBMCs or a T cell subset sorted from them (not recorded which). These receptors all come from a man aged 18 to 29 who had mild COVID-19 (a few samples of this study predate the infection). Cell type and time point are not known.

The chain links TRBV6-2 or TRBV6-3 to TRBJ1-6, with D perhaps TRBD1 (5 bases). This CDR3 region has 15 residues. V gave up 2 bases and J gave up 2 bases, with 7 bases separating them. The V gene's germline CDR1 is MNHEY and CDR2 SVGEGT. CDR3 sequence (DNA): TGTGCCAGCAGTTACCTGGACACCTATAATTCACCCCTCCACTTT. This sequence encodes CASSYLDTYNSPLHF.

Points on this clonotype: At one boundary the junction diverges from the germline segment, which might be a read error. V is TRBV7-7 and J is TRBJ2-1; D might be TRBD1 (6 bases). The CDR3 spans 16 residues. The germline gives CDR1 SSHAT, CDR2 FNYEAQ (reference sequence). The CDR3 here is CASSLANRVAYNEQFF. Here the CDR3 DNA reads TGTGCTAGCAGCTTAGCGAACAGGGTCGCCTACAATGAGCAGTTCTTC.

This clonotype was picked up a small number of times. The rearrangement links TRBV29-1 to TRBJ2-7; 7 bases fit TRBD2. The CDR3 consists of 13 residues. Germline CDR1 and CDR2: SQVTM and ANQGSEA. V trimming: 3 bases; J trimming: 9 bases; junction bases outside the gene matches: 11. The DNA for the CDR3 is TGCAGCGTTGATCTCGGCCTAGCGGAGCCGCAGTACTTC. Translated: CSVDLGLAEPQYF.

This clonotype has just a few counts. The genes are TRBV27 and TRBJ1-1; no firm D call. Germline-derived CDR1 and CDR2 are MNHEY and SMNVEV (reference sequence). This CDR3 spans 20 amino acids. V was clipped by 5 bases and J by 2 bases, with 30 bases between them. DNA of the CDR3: TGTGCCAGCAGTGCCCTCCAACGGCCAGTGGGAGGGCTGCCCAACACTGAAGCTTTCTTT. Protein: CASSALQRPVGGLPNTEAFF.

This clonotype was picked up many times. CDR3 protein: CASSLGDIPYEQYF. CDR3 nucleotide sequence: TGTGCCAGCAGCTTGGGGGACATCCCCTACGAGCAGTACTTC. This rearrangement joins TRBV5-4 to TRBJ2-7, with D possibly TRBD1 on 6 matching bases. The CDR3 is 14 amino acids. Germline CDR1 and CDR2: SGHNT and YYREEE (reference sequence). V gave up 0 bases and J gave up 2 bases, with 9 bases separating them.

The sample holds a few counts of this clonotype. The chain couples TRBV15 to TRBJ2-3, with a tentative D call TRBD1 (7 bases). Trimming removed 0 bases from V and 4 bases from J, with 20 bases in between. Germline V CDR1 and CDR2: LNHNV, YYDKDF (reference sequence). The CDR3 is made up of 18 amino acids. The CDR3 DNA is TGTGCCACCAGCAGAGAGCCAATACCCGACAGGGACTCAGATACGCAGTATTTT. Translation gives CATSREPIPDRDSDTQYF.

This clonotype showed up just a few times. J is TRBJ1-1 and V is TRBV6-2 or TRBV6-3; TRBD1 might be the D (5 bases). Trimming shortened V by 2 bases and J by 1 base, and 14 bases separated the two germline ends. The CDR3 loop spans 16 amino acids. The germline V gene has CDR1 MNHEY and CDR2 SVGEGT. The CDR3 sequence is CASSYTSGPENTEAFF. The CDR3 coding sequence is TGTGCCAGCAGTTACACTTCGGGGCCAGAGAACACTGAAGCTTTCTTT.